The 28 T cell receptor beta chains listed next were all sequenced from one sample in a study of radiotherapy plus CTLA-4 blockade in lung cancer (dated 2018 in TCRdb). The library came from the immunoSEQ multiplex PCR assay. What TCRdb holds here is the immuneACCESS table cut down to in-frame rearrangements. Part of the clones is not present; checked against another copy, under half of the missing clones reflect an unresolved V gene, and the others are unexplained. The sample table holds 50,000 to 60,000 clones, of which approximately 80% were seen once. The top ten clones comprise under 7% of the sample. Material: peripheral blood, obtained from a patient treated with radiotherapy plus ipilimumab. The receptors here all came from a human donor with non-small cell lung cancer whose response to radiotherapy plus ipilimumab could not be evaluated.

V is TRBV27 and J is TRBJ2-3, with D possibly TRBD1 on 6 matching bases. CDR1 MNHEY and CDR2 SMNVEV come from the germline V gene (reference sequence). The CDR3 is made up of 15 amino acids. V lost 2 bases to trimming and J lost 2 bases, with 11 bases between them. CDR3 sequence: CASSLGGHVTDTQYF. CDR3 bases: TGTGCCAGCAGTTTAGGGGGCCATGTCACAGATACGCAGTATTTT.

As concerns this clone: The sample carries other DNA sequences with the same CDR3. The V call is TRBV6-5, the J call TRBJ2-7; tentatively, D is TRBD2 (6 bases). V lost 5 bases, J lost 0 bases, and 11 bases lay in between. Germline V gene lookup returns CDR1 MNHEY and CDR2 SVGAGI. The CDR3 has 14 residues. CDR3 residues: CASSSRDSSYEQYF. DNA for the CDR3: TGTGCCAGCAGTAGCCGGGACTCCTCCTACGAGCAGTACTTC.

The chain is built from TRBV7-2 and TRBJ2-3, with 10 bases that match TRBD2. CDR1 and CDR2 from the germline V gene are SGHTA and FQGNSA. After removal of 3 bases from V and 3 bases from J, the junction contained 6 bases not matched to a gene. The CDR3 spans 16 residues. CDR3: CASSFVAGGLTDTQYF. CDR3 in DNA: TGTGCCAGCAGCTTCGTAGCGGGGGGCCTTACAGATACGCAGTATTTT.

The chain joins TRBV6-6 to TRBJ2-5; D may be TRBD2 (6 bases). The CDR3 runs to 15 residues. The germline gives CDR1 MNHNY, CDR2 SVGAGI (reference sequence). The ends were cut back, 5 bases at V and 7 bases at J, with 20 bases in the middle. The DNA of the CDR3 is TGTGCCAGCAGTGACCCCTTTGGGCTAGCGCGGACCCAGTACTTC. Translated: CASSDPFGLARTQYF.

A word on this clone: One end of the junction varies from germline; a read error may be responsible. Within the sample, other DNA sequences also encode this same CDR3. The chain links TRBV15 to TRBJ1-2; the match to TRBD1 covers 11 bases. This CDR3 comprises 14 residues. Germline-derived CDR1 and CDR2 are LNHNV and YYDKDF (reference sequence). CDR3 sequence: CATSPGTGGYGYTF. In DNA, the CDR3 is TGCGCCACCAGCCCCGGGACAGGGGGATATGGCTACACCTTC.

This sequence joins TRBV13 and TRBJ2-7, with 13 bases fitting TRBD2. Germline V gives CDR1 PRHDT, CDR2 FYEKMQ (reference sequence). The CDR3 consists of 17 residues. J was trimmed by 0 bases and V by 5 bases; bases with no gene match: 7. The CDR3 spells CASSPRTSGSSSYEQYF. The CDR3 DNA reads as TGTGCCAGCAGCCCGCGGACTAGCGGGAGTAGCTCCTACGAGCAGTACTTC.

This clone has a handful of counts. The V gene is TRBV29-1, the J gene TRBJ1-1; no firm D call. CDR1 and CDR2 (germline): SQVTM, ANQGSEA. V was shortened by 6 bases and J by 2 bases, with 19 bases between the two germline ends. The CDR3 is made up of 15 amino acids. The CDR3 spells CSVHGLPKKNTEAFF. The DNA for the CDR3 is TGCAGCGTCCATGGACTCCCGAAGAAAAACACTGAAGCTTTCTTT.

This clone occurred a few times. The chain joins TRBV27 to TRBJ2-7; TRBD1 matches at 8 bases. Germline loops: CDR1 MNHEY, CDR2 SMNVEV (reference sequence). Germline trimming cut 5 bases from V and 1 base from J; bases unmatched to any gene: 7. This CDR3 region has 15 residues. The CDR3: CASSLGQGKSYEQYF. CDR3 DNA sequence: TGTGCCAGCAGTCTCGGACAGGGAAAGTCCTACGAGCAGTACTTC.

The J gene is TRBJ2-7, the V gene TRBV7-9; D might be TRBD2 (6 bases). CDR1 and CDR2 (germline): SEHNR, FQNEAQ (reference sequence). Trimming shortened V by 5 bases and J by 6 bases, and 20 bases separated the two germline ends. The CDR3 totals 15 residues. DNA for the CDR3: TGTGCCAGCAGCCCCGAGGAGGGAGTACCGATCGAGCAGTACTTC. As protein: CASSPEEGVPIEQYF.

The chain combines TRBV7-2 with TRBJ2-5; tentatively, D is TRBD1 (7 bases). This CDR3 contains 15 residues. CDR1 and CDR2 (germline): SGHTA, FQGNSA. V lost 0 bases and J 6 bases, leaving 14 bases between the germline ends. The CDR3 here is CASSLAIGGGKTQYF. The CDR3 DNA reads TGTGCCAGCAGCTTAGCAATAGGGGGCGGGAAGACCCAGTACTTC.

J is TRBJ1-2 and V is TRBV5-1; possibly TRBD1 for D (5 bases). Germline CDR1 SGHRS, CDR2 YFSETQ. CDR3 length: 15 residues. V lost 4 bases and J 0 bases, leaving 13 bases between the germline ends. Here the CDR3 DNA reads TGCGCCAGCAGCCCCGGACACGCTACTAACTATGGCTACACCTTC. Translating it yields CASSPGHATNYGYTF. Based on the CDR3 plus reference TRBV5-1 and TRBJ1-2, the full variable domain is KAGVTQTPRYLIKTRGQQVTLSCSPISGHRSVSWYQQTPGQGLQFLFEYFSETQRNKGNFPGRFSGRQFSNSRSEMNVSTLELGDSALYLCASSPGHATNYGYTFGSGTRLTVV.

The rearrangement joins TRBV7-2 to TRBJ1-5; 10 nucleotides line up with TRBD1. V lost 4 bases and J lost 6; bases outside the gene matches: 6. The germline V gene has CDR1 SGHTA and CDR2 FQGNSA. This CDR3 comprises 15 residues. The CDR3 coding sequence is TGTGCCAGCAGCTCAGGGGGGACAGGGGCTCAGCCCCAGCATTTT. This encodes CASSSGGTGAQPQHF. Together with reference TRBV7-2 and TRBJ1-5, the CDR3 gives the full variable domain: GAGVSQSPSNKVTEKGKDVELRCDPISGHTALYWYRQSLGQGLEFLIYFQGNSAPDKSGLPSDRFSAERTGGSVSTLTIQRTQQEDSAVYLCASSSGGTGAQPQHFGDGTRLSIL.

This chain links TRBV28 with TRBJ1-2; no clear D gene. In germline, CDR1 is MDHEN, CDR2 SYDVKM. The ends were cut back, 4 bases at V and 8 bases at J, with 14 bases in the middle. The CDR3 runs to 13 residues. For the CDR3, the DNA is TGTGCCAGCAGTTCCGGTCCGGCGGAGGGCTACACCTTC. Encoded protein: CASSSGPAEGYTF.

The chain uses TRBV5-1 and TRBJ2-5; 11 nucleotides line up with TRBD1. The CDR3 runs to 15 residues. V shed 4 bases, J shed 5 bases, and the junction held 7 bases outside the gene matches. Germline values: CDR1 SGHRS, CDR2 YFSETQ. CDR3 in amino acids: CASSTGQGAQETQYF. The DNA of the CDR3 is TGCGCCAGCAGCACCGGACAGGGGGCGCAGGAGACCCAGTACTTC.

This chain links TRBV5-3 with TRBJ1-5; 7 bases align to TRBD1. TRBV5-3 is designated an ORF whose function remains uncertain. V lost 4 bases to trimming and J lost 1 base; unmatched junction nucleotides: 8. This CDR3 is built from 16 residues. The chain's CDR3 is CARSPGQSVSNQPQHF. In nucleotides, the CDR3 is TGTGCCAGAAGCCCGGGACAGTCGGTGAGCAATCAGCCCCAGCATTTT.

V usage is TRBV19 and J usage is TRBJ1-5, with 7 bases lining up with TRBD1. CDR1 is LNHDA, CDR2 SQIVND, per germline (reference sequence). The CDR3 consists of 15 residues. The trim removed 2 bases at V and 6 bases at J, leaving 7 bases unmatched. The CDR3 region is CASSIYGHRGQPQHF. For the CDR3, the DNA is TGTGCCAGTAGTATATACGGCCACAGGGGTCAGCCCCAGCATTTT.

The gene calls are TRBV5-4 and TRBJ2-5, with D possibly matching TRBD2 (6 bases). The CDR3 loop spans 14 amino acids. CDR1 and CDR2 (germline): SGHNT, YYREEE (reference sequence). V was trimmed by 4 bases and J by 7 bases, leaving 17 bases between them. CDR3 in DNA: TGTGCCAGCAGCCCGGACCCCGACGGGGGGACCCAGTACTTC. It translates to CASSPDPDGGTQYF.

J is TRBJ2-5 and V is TRBV30; 8 bases align to TRBD2. The trim removed 8 bases at V and 5 bases at J, leaving 16 bases unmatched. Germline loops: CDR1 GTSNPN, CDR2 SVGIG (reference sequence). The CDR3 length is 15 residues. The CDR3 DNA reads as TGTGCCGGGTCGGGGGGGGCCGCCGGGGGGGAGACCCAGTACTTC. Its protein is CAGSGGAAGGETQYF.

The chain employs TRBV10-1 and TRBJ2-1; D is ambiguous. Per the germline V gene, CDR1 is WNHNN and CDR2 is SYGVQD (reference sequence). The CDR3 length is 15 residues. Trimming shortened V by 2 bases and J by 8 bases, and 16 bases separated the two germline ends. CDR3 coding DNA: TGCGCCAGCAGTGAGAGGCCCAGCCTTCGGGATGAGCAGTTCTTC. This translates into CASSERPSLRDEQFF.

The rearrangement uses TRBV5-6 and TRBJ1-1; unclear D gene. CDR3 length: 11 amino acids. The germline CDR1 and CDR2 sequences are SGHDT and YYEEEE. V shed 2 bases and J shed 6 bases, with 5 bases lying between them. For the CDR3, the DNA is TGTGCCAGCAGCTTTTCGGCTGAAGCTTTCTTT. It encodes CASSFSAEAFF.

The rearrangement uses TRBV7-9 and TRBJ2-3; 11 nucleotides match TRBD2. Germline V gives CDR1 SEHNR, CDR2 FQNEAQ (reference sequence). The CDR3 is 15 amino acids. V was pared by 10 bases and J by 8 bases, with 14 bases of the junction left unmatched. In nucleotides, the CDR3 is TGTGCCACGCAGACTAGCGGGGCTAGCAGGGGTACGCAGTATTTT. Translating it yields CATQTSGASRGTQYF.

This chain links TRBV5-6 with TRBJ2-2; TRBD1 matches at 8 bases. This CDR3 contains 15 residues. Looked up from germline, CDR1 is SGHDT and CDR2 is YYEEEE. The ends lost 4 bases at V and 7 bases at J; junction bases unmatched: 9. The CDR3 DNA reads as TGTGCCAGCAGCCCTTGGACAGGGTGGGTCGGGGAGCTGTTTTTT. It translates to CASSPWTGWVGELFF.

The chain uses TRBV19 and TRBJ1-4, with 7 bases matching TRBD1. Germline V gene sequence: CDR1 LNHDA, CDR2 SQIVND (reference sequence). Trimming cost V 7 bases and J 3 bases; bases outside gene matches: 11. The CDR3 contains 16 residues. The CDR3 sequence is CASTPTGPRANEKLFF. The CDR3 coding sequence is TGTGCCAGTACCCCGACAGGGCCTCGGGCTAATGAAAAACTGTTTTTT. Full variable domain (remainder filled in from reference TRBV19 and TRBJ1-4): DGGITQSPKYLFRKEGQNVTLSCEQNLNHDAMYWYRQDPGQGLRLIYYSQIVNDFQKGDIAEGYSVSREKKESFPLTVTSAQKNPTAFYLCASTPTGPRANEKLFFGSGTQLSVL.

The chain is built from TRBV5-5 and TRBJ1-1, with D tentatively TRBD1 (5 bases). The V gene's germline CDR1 is SGHKS and CDR2 YYEKEE (reference sequence). The CDR3 length is 12 residues. V lost 0 bases, J lost 13 bases, and 13 bases lay in between. CDR3 region: CASSLAGRELFF. CDR3 sequence (DNA): TGTGCCAGCAGCTTGGCCGGCAGGGAACTTTTCTTT.

The rearrangement links TRBV5-6 to TRBJ2-4; the match to TRBD1 covers 8 bases. The CDR3 is 16 amino acids. J gave up 10 bases and V 4 bases, and 16 bases lay outside the gene matches. Looked up from germline, CDR1 is SGHDT and CDR2 is YYEEEE. The CDR3 loop reads CASSPTKDRADVIQYF. CDR3 sequence (DNA): TGTGCCAGCAGCCCGACCAAGGACAGGGCGGACGTAATTCAGTACTTC. The entire variable domain, with the rest obtained from reference TRBV5-6 and TRBJ2-4, is as follows: DAGVTQSPTHLIKTRGQQVTLRCSPKSGHDTVSWYQQALGQGPQFIFQYYEEEERQRGNFPDRFSGHQFPNYSSELNVNALLLGDSALYLCASSPTKDRADVIQYFGAGTRLSVL.

The count of this clone is one. This chain joins TRBV9 and TRBJ2-2; the match to TRBD2 covers 11 bases. Germline V gene sequence: CDR1 SGDLS, CDR2 YYNGEE. The CDR3 covers 16 residues. The trim removed 4 bases at V and 1 base at J, leaving 3 bases unmatched. CDR3 DNA: TGTGCCAGCAGCCCTACTAGCGGGGGGAACACCGGGGAGCTGTTTTTT. Amino acids: CASSPTSGGNTGELFF.

The chain links TRBV7-2 to TRBJ2-7; TRBD2 aligns across 8 bases. J lost 5 bases, V lost 5 bases, and 14 bases had no gene match. The CDR3 is 16 residues long. Germline assignment: CDR1 SGHTA and CDR2 FQGNSA. The CDR3: CASSVSIAGPLDEQYF. The CDR3 nucleotides read TGTGCCAGCAGCGTATCGATAGCGGGACCCCTCGACGAGCAGTACTTC.

The chain has TRBV19 and TRBJ2-7; 9 bases are a match to TRBD1. Germline trimming cut 4 bases from V and 5 bases from J; bases unmatched to any gene: 12. The germline V gene has CDR1 LNHDA and CDR2 SQIVND (reference sequence). CDR3 length equals 16 residues. The CDR3 region has the DNA TGTGCCAGTAGTAAAGAACAGGGGGCTATCGGGGACGAGCAGTACTTC. Translation: CASSKEQGAIGDEQYF.